This T cell receptor beta chain was identified during a study of cytomegalovirus exposure and HLA in healthy donors. Study information: HLA-typed donors were the source of 80 million to 90 million unique TCRs, which an early data release held. Study-level findings and limits: Excluded: some indistinguishable V segments such as TRBV6-2 and TRBV6-3. Later analysis found that TCR beta chains associated with HLA were more clonally expanded than other, equally common chains. Earlier analysis looked at TCR beta V segments, and most were productive about 87% or about 30% of the time.

This PCR relied on a set of 60 Vbeta primers and 13 Jbeta primers. The data were produced by immunoSEQ multiplex PCR, yet TCRdb's version contains in-frame clones alone and is incomplete. Counted here are 140,000 to 150,000 clones, roughly 9.7% occurring once; the ten biggest clones make up less than 2%. As for this clone: No antigen is known for it.

The trim removed 1 base at V and 5 bases at J, leaving 19 bases unmatched. The CDR3 runs to 21 residues. CDR1 and CDR2 (germline): MNHNS, SASEGT. The TCR was taken from a man aged 45-60 years in good health and CMV-seronegative. The material sequenced was PBMCs. The gene calls are TRBV6-1 and TRBJ2-7, with 14 bases lining up with TRBD2. The CDR3 nucleotides read TGTGCCAGCAGTGAAGTTGGGAGACTAGCGGGGGGGCGACGCTTTTGGGACGAGCAGTACTTC. Protein sequence: CASSEVGRLAGGRRFWDEQYF.